A selection of T cell receptor beta chains follows, all from one sample in a study of naive and memory T cell subsets. TCRdb itself ran the UMI-ligation and nested PCR reads through MiXCR, one entry per CDR3 protein. The sample has around 35,000 distinct CDR3 sequences; about an eighth are singletons. The sequenced sample consisted of effector memory CD4+ T cells from blood. The source is a human donor in good health. The CDR3 runs from the conserved cysteine through the conserved F or W. The order of the fields is V gene, D gene, clone size, J gene, CDR3 length, CDR3 protein, CDR3 DNA. D genes are given only for firm matches. Clone size appears in some rows only: once, few, many, or a class for an expanded clone.

>TRBV24-1|-|-|TRBJ2-2|16
CATSDTNSLGAGELFF
TGTGCCACCAGTGATACGAACTCACTGGGGGCCGGGGAGCTGTTTTTT
>TRBV12-3/TRBV12-4|-|few|TRBJ1-2|12
CASSLSSYGYTF
TGTGCCAGCAGTTTGTCGAGCTATGGCTACACCTTC
>TRBV27|TRBD1|few|TRBJ2-2|14
CASRQGATTGELFF
TGTGCCAGCAGACAGGGGGCCACCACCGGGGAGCTGTTTTTT
>TRBV27|-|few|TRBJ2-3|13
CASSLSRTDTQYF
TGTGCCAGCAGTTTATCCCGCACAGATACGCAGTATTTT
>TRBV5-8|-|-|TRBJ2-7|8
CASSLEYF
TGTGCCAGCAGCTTGGAGTACTTC
>TRBV6-1|-|many|TRBJ2-1|12
CASGGNGNEQFF
TGTGCCAGCGGAGGTAACGGTAATGAGCAGTTCTTC
>TRBV20-1|TRBD1|many|TRBJ1-5|16
CSATFRDRGRDQPQHF
TGCAGTGCCACTTTCCGGGACAGGGGAAGGGATCAGCCCCAGCATTTT
>TRBV4-1|TRBD2|-|TRBJ2-3|18
CASSQERVGLAGVDTQYF
TGCGCCAGCAGCCAAGAGAGGGTAGGGCTAGCGGGAGTGGATACGCAGTATTTT
>TRBV4-3|-|-|TRBJ2-3|14
CASSQDSLGGTQYF
TGCGCCAGCAGCCAAGATTCACTGGGAGGTACGCAGTATTTT
>TRBV6-2/TRBV6-3|-|few|TRBJ2-7|12
CASSPEDYEQYF
TGTGCCAGCAGCCCAGAGGACTACGAGCAGTACTTC
>TRBV28|-|few|TRBJ1-2|12
CASSSTLYGYTF
TGTGCCAGCAGTTCCACCCTCTATGGCTACACCTTC
>TRBV12-5|-|-|TRBJ2-5|12
CASGSSWETQYF
TGTGCTAGTGGTTCGTCATGGGAGACCCAGTACTTC
>TRBV12-3/TRBV12-4|TRBD2|few|TRBJ2-5|15
CASSGTSGSEETQYF
TGTGCCAGCAGCGGGACTAGCGGCAGTGAAGAGACCCAGTACTTC
>TRBV27|TRBD1|many|TRBJ2-2|14
CASREGQGDGELFF
TGTGCCAGCAGGGAGGGACAGGGTGACGGGGAGCTGTTTTTT
>TRBV28|TRBD2|-|TRBJ2-3|17
CASSPSGRGLSTDTQYF
TGTGCCAGCAGTCCCAGCGGGAGGGGACTAAGCACAGATACGCAGTATTTT
>TRBV5-6|TRBD2|many|TRBJ2-2|17
CASSLTGLAGGTGELFF
TGTGCCAGCAGCTTGACGGGACTAGCGGGCGGGACCGGGGAGCTGTTTTTT
>TRBV3-1|-|few|TRBJ2-1|14
CASSQGGAYNEQFF
TGTGCCAGCAGCCAGGGGGGAGCTTACAATGAGCAGTTCTTC
>TRBV18|-|-|TRBJ1-1|14
CASSPYRAESEAFF
TGTGCCAGCTCACCGTACCGGGCTGAGTCTGAAGCTTTCTTT
>TRBV7-3|-|medium-sized|TRBJ2-2|13
CASSSTENGELFF
TGTGCCAGCAGCTCAACGGAGAACGGGGAGCTGTTTTTT
>TRBV10-3|-|-|TRBJ1-1|13
CASKRMGGTEAFF
TGTGCCAGCAAAAGAATGGGAGGCACTGAAGCTTTCTTT
>TRBV7-2|TRBD1|few|TRBJ2-6|18
CASSFSGTGCSGANVLTF
TGTGCCAGCAGCTTTTCCGGGACAGGGTGTTCCGGGGCCAACGTCCTGACTTTC
>TRBV20-1|-|few|TRBJ2-1|15
CSARVPTGVYNEQFF
TGCAGTGCTAGAGTTCCGACGGGAGTCTACAATGAGCAGTTCTTC